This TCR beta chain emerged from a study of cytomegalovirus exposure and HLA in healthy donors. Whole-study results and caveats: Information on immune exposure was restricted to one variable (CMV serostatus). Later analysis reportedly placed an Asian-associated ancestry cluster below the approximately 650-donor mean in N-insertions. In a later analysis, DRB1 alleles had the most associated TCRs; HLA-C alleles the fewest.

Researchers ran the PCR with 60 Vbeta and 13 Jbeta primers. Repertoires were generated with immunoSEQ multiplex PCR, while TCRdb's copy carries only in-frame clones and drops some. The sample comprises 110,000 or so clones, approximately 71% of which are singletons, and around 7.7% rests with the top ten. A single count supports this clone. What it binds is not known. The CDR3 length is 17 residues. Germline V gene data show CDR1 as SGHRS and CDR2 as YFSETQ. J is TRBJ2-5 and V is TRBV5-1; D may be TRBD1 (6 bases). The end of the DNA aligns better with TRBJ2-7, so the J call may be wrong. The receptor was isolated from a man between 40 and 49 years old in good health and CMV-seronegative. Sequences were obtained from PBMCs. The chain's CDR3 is CASSLLLSETGTYEQYF. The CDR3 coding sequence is TGCGCCAGCAGCTTGTTGTTGAGTGAGACAGGAACCTACGAGCAGTACTTC.